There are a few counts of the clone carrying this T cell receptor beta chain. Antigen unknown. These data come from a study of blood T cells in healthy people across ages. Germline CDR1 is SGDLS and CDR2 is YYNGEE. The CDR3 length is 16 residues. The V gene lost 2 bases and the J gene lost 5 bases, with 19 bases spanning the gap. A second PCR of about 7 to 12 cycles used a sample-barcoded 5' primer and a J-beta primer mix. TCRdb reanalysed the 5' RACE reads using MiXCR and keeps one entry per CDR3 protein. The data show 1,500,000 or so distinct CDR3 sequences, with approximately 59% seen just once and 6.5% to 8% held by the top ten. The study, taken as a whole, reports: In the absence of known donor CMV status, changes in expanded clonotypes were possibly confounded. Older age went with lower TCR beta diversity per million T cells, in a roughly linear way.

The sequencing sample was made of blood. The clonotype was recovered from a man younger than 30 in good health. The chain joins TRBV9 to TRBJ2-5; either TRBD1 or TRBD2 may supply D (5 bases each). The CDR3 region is CASSVSPGRGAETQYF. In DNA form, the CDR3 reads TGTGCCAGCAGCGTTAGTCCGGGTCGAGGGGCCGAGACCCAGTACTTC.